Listed here are 7 T cell receptor beta chains from one sample, sequenced in a study of identical twins. MiXCR, run by TCRdb on the 5' RACE reads, gives a single entry per CDR3 protein. The sample has 500,000 to 650,000 distinct CDR3 sequences; about 7% are singletons. Separately, the same data were catalogued under a study of yellow fever vaccine responses in identical twins.

Sequencing input: PBMCs. The receptors shown here come from a young woman in good health.

The CDR3 protein is CASSDTGGRSPLHF. The DNA of the CDR3 is TGTGCCAGCAGTGACACAGGGGGCAGATCACCCCTCCACTTT. V gene TRBV27 combines with J gene TRBJ1-6; 9 bases are shared with TRBD1. The CDR3 consists of 14 residues. Germline V CDR1 and CDR2: MNHEY, SMNVEV (reference sequence). After removal of 5 bases from V and 10 bases from J, the junction contained 6 bases not matched to a gene.

This clonotype was counted once. The V and J genes are TRBV10-3 and TRBJ2-1; 9 bases are shared with TRBD2. Trimming removed 0 bases from V and 8 bases from J; junction bases left unmatched: 8. Germline assignment: CDR1 ENHRY and CDR2 SYGVKD. This CDR3 region has 16 residues. Written as DNA, the CDR3 is TGTGCCATCAGTGAGTCCGGCTCGGCGGGAGGGGATGAGCAGTTCTTC. Its translation is CAISESGSAGGDEQFF.

This clonotype was seen more than once but under ten times. The chain combines TRBV25-1 with TRBJ2-3; D tentatively fits TRBD1 or TRBD2 (8 bases each). The CDR3 extends over 17 amino acids. CDR1 MGHDK and CDR2 SYGVNS come from the germline V gene. V gave up 8 bases and J gave up 4 bases, with 25 bases separating them. The CDR3 reads CASPGQGERGGADTQYF. The DNA of the CDR3 is TGTGCCAGCCCTGGACAGGGTGAACGGGGGGGAGCAGATACGCAGTATTTT.

The DNA for the CDR3 is TGCAGTGCTAGTAGTAGTGGAGTCGCAGATACGCAGTATTTT. Its protein product is CSASSSGVADTQYF. J is TRBJ2-3 and V is TRBV20-1; D is unclear. This CDR3 region has 14 residues. Germline V lookup: CDR1 DFQATT, CDR2 SNEGSKA (reference sequence). Trimming pared 3 bases from V and 4 bases from J, leaving 14 bases between.

This clonotype was detected only a few times. The chain has TRBV29-1 and TRBJ2-1; D is possibly TRBD1 (6 bases). The CDR3 covers 12 residues. The germline V and J ends were trimmed by 7 bases and 4 bases, with 11 bases remaining between them. Germline assignment: CDR1 SQVTM and CDR2 ANQGSEA. CDR3 in DNA: TGCAGCGCCTACAGGGCTTACAATGAGCAGTTCTTC. It specifies CSAYRAYNEQFF.

The chain uses TRBV20-1 and TRBJ2-3; 9 bases fit TRBD1. V shed 4 bases, J shed 3 bases, and the junction held 8 bases outside the gene matches. This CDR3 comprises 15 residues. The germline CDR1 and CDR2 sequences are DFQATT and SNEGSKA (reference sequence). CDR3 sequence reads: CSAKDRDRVTDTQYF. The DNA of the CDR3 is TGCAGTGCTAAGGACCGGGACAGGGTTACAGATACGCAGTATTTT.

V gene TRBV20-1 combines with J gene TRBJ2-1, with TRBD2 matching over 9 bases. The CDR3 has 14 residues. Germline V gives CDR1 DFQATT, CDR2 SNEGSKA (reference sequence). Trimming cost V 0 bases and J 10 bases; bases outside gene matches: 7. CDR3 sequence reads: CSARDPASGDEQFF. As DNA, the CDR3 is TGCAGTGCTAGAGACCCAGCTAGCGGGGACGAGCAGTTCTTC.